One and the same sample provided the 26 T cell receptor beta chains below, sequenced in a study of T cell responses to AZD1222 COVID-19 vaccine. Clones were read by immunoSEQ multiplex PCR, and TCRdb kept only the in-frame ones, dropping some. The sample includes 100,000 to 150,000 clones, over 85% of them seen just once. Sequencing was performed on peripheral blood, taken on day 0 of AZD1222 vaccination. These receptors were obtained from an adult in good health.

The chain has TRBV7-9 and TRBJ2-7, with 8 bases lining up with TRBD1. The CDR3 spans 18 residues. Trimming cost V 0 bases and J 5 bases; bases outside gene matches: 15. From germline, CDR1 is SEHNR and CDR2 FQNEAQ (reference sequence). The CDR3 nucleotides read TGTGCCAGCAGCTTAGCAGTACCAGACAGGGGAGAATACGACGAGCAGTACTTC. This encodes CASSLAVPDRGEYDEQYF. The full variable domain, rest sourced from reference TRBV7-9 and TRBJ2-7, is DTGVSQNPRHKITKRGQNVTFRCDPISEHNRLYWYRQTLGQGPEFLTYFQNEAQLEKSRLLSDRFSAERPKGSFSTLEIQRTEQGDSAMYLCASSLAVPDRGEYDEQYFGPGTRLTVT.

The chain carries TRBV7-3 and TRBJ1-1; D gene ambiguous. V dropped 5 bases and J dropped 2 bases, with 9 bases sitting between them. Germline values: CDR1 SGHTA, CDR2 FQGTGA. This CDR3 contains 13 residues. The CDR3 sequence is CASSPQANTEAFF. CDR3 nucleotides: TGTGCCAGCAGCCCCCAGGCTAACACTGAAGCTTTCTTT.

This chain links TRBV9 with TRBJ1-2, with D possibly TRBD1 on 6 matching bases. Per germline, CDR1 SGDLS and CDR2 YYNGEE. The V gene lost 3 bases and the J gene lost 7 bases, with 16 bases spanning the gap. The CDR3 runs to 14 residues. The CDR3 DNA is TGTGCCAGCAGCGAGTCTTCAGGGGCTGGTGGCTACACCTTC. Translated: CASSESSGAGGYTF. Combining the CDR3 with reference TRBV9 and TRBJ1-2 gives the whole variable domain DSGVTQTPKHLITATGQRVTLRCSPRSGDLSVYWYQQSLDQGLQFLIQYYNGEERAKGNILERFSAQQFPDLHSELNLSSLELGDSALYFCASSESSGAGGYTFGSGTRLTVV.

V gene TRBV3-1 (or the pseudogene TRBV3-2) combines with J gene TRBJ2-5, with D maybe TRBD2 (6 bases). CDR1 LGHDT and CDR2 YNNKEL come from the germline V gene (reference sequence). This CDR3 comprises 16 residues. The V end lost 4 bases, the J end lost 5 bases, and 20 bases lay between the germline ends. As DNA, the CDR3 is TGTGCCAGCAGCCTTCGTACGGCCGGAGGAGGGGAGACCCAGTACTTC. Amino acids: CASSLRTAGGGETQYF.

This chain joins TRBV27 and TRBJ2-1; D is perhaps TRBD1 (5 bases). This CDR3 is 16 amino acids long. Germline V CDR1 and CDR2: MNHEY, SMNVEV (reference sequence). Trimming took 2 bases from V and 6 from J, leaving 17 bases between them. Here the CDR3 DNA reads TGTGCCAGCAGTTTAACAGGAACAGGACGTAGCAATGAGCAGTTCTTC. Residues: CASSLTGTGRSNEQFF.

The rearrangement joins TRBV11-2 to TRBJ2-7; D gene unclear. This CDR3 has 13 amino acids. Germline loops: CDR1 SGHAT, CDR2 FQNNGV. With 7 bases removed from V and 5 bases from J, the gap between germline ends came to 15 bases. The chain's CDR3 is CASTYPPWNEQYF. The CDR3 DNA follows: TGTGCCAGCACCTACCCTCCCTGGAACGAGCAGTACTTC.

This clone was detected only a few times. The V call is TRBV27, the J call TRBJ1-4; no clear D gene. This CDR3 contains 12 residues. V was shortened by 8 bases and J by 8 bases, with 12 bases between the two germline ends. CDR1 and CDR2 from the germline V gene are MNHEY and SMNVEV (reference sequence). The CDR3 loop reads CASGQKREKLFF. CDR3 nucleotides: TGTGCCAGCGGGCAGAAGAGAGAAAAACTGTTTTTT.

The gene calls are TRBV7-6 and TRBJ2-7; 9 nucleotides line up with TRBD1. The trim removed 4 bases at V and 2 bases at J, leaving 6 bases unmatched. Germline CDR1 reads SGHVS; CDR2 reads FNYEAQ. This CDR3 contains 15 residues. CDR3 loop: CASSYWTGAPYEQYF. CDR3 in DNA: TGTGCCAGCAGCTATTGGACAGGGGCTCCCTACGAGCAGTACTTC.

This chain's CDR3 is CASSLGAAGGAGELFF. The CDR3, as DNA: TGTGCCAGCAGCTTAGGAGCGGCGGGGGGCGCCGGGGAGCTGTTTTTT. The gene calls are TRBV7-8 and TRBJ2-2; 8 bases map to TRBD2. Germline values: CDR1 SGHVS, CDR2 FQNEAQ. V was clipped by 1 base and J by 6 bases; unmatched bases: 7. The CDR3 is 16 amino acids.

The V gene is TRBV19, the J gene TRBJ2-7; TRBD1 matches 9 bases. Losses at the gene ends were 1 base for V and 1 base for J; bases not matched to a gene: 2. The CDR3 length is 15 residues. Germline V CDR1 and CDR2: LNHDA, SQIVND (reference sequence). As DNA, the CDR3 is TGTGCCAGTAGTATAGGAGGACAGGGGTCCTACGAGCAGTACTTC. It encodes CASSIGGQGSYEQYF.

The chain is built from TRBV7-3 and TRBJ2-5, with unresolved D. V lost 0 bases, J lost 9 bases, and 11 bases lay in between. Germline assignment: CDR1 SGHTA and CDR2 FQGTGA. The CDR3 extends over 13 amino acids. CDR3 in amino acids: CASSLTGGGAQYF. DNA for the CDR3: TGTGCCAGCAGCTTAACGGGCGGTGGGGCCCAGTACTTC.

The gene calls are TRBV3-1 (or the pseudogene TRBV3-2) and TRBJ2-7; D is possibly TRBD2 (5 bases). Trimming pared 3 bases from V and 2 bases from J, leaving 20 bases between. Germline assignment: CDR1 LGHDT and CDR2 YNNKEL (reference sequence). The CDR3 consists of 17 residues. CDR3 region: CASSHRRLPGPTYEQYF. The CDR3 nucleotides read TGTGCCAGCAGCCATAGACGACTACCGGGTCCAACCTACGAGCAGTACTTC.

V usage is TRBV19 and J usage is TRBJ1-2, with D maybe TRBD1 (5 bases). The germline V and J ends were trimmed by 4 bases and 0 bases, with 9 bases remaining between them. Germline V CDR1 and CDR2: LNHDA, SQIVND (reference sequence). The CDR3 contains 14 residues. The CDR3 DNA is TGTGCCAGTAGTAGAGGGGTAGCTAACTATGGCTACACCTTC. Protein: CASSRGVANYGYTF.

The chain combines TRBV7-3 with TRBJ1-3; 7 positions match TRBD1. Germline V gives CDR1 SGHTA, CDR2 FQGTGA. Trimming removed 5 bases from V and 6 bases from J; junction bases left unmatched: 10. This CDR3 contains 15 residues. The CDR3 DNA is TGTGCCAGCAGCACGACAGGGAGCCGTGAAAACACCATATATTTT. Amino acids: CASSTTGSRENTIYF.

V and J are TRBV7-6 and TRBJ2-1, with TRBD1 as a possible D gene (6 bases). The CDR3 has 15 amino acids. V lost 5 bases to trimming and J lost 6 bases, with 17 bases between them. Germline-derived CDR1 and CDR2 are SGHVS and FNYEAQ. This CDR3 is CASSLGTRGGNEQFF. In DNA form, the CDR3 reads TGTGCCAGCAGCCTAGGGACACGCGGAGGCAATGAGCAGTTCTTC.

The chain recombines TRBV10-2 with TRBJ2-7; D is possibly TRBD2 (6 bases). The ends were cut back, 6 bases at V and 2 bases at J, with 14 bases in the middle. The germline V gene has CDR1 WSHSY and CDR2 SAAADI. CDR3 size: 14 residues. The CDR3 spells CASSAGTSTYEQYF. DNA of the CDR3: TGCGCCAGCAGCGCCGGGACTTCCACCTACGAGCAGTACTTC.

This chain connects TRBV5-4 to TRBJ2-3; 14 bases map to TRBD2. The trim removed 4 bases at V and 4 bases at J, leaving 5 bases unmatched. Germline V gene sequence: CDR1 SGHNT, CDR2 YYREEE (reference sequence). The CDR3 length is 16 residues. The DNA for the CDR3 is TGTGCCAGCAGCACTGGGACTAGCGGGAGAGCAGATACGCAGTATTTT. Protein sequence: CASSTGTSGRADTQYF. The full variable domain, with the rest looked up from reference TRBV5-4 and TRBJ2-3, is ETGVTQSPTHLIKTRGQQVTLRCSSQSGHNTVSWYQQALGQGPQFIFQYYREEENGRGNFPPRFSGLQFPNYSSELNVNALELDDSALYLCASSTGTSGRADTQYFGPGTRLTVL.

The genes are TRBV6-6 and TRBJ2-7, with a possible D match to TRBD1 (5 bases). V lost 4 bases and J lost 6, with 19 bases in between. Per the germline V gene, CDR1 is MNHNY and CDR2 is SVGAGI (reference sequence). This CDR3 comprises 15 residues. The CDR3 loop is CASSSSQGELGEQYF. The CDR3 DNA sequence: TGTGCCAGCAGTTCCTCACAAGGGGAATTGGGCGAGCAGTACTTC.

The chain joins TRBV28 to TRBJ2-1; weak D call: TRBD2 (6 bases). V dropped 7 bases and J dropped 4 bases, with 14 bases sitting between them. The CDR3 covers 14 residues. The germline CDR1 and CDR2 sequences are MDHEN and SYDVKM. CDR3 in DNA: TGTGCCAGCAACCGGGGAGGACCTTACAATGAGCAGTTCTTC. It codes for CASNRGGPYNEQFF.

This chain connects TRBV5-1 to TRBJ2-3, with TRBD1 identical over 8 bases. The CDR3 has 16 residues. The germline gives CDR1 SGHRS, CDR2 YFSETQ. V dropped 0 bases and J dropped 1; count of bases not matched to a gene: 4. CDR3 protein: CASSLDTGGRTDTQYF. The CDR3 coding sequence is TGCGCCAGCAGCTTGGATACAGGGGGACGCACAGATACGCAGTATTTT.

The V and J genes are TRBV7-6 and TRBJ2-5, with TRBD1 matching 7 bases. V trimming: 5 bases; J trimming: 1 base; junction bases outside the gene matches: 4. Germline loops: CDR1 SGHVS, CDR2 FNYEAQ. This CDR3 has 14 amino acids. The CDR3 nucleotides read TGTGCCAGCAGCCTGAGACAGGGCCAAGAGACCCAGTACTTC. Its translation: CASSLRQGQETQYF.

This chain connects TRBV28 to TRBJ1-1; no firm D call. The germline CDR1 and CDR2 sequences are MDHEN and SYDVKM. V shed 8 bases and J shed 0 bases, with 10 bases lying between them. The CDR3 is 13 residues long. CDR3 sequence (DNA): TGTGCCAGCCGGAGGCTGATGAACACTGAAGCTTTCTTT. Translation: CASRRLMNTEAFF.

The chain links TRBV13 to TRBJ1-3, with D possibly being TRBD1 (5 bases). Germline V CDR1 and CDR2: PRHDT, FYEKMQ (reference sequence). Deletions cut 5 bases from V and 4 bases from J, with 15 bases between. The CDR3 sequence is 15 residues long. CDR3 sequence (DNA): TGTGCCAGCAGCCCGCGGCAGGGAAGGGGAAACACCATATATTTT. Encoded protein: CASSPRQGRGNTIYF.

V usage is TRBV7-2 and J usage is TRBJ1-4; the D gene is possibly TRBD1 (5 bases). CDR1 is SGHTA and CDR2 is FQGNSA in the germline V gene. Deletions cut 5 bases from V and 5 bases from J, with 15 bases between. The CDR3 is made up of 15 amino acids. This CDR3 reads CASSELQGQNEKLFF. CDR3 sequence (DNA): TGTGCCAGCAGCGAACTTCAAGGACAAAATGAAAAACTGTTTTTT.

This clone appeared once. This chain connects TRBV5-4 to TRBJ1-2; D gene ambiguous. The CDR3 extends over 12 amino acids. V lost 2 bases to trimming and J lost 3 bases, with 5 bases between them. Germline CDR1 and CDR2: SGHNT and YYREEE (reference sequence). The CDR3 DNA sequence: TGTGCCAGCAGCTTCGGTGACTATGGCTACACCTTC. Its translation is CASSFGDYGYTF.

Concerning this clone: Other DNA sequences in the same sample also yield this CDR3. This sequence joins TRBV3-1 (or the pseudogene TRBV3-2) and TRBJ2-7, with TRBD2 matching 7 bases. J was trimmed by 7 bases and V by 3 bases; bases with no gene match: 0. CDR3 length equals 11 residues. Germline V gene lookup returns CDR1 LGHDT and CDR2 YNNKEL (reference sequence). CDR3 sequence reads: CASSQGGEQYF. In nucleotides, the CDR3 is TGTGCCAGCAGCCAGGGAGGGGAGCAGTACTTC.